Shown below are 17 T cell receptor beta chains from a single sample sequenced in a study of blood T cell repertoires in COVID-19. Clones were sequenced by immunoSEQ multiplex PCR, and TCRdb holds only the in-frame ones, with some missing. The sample contains 300,000 to 450,000 clones, 80% to 90% of which appear only once. Input material: peripheral blood. These TCRs come from a woman between 55 and 75 years old with COVID-19, enrolled during active disease.

The V call is TRBV7-6, the J call TRBJ1-6, with unresolved D. This CDR3 has 15 amino acids. The germline V gene encodes CDR1 SGHVS and CDR2 FNYEAQ. The V and J ends lost 6 bases and 3 bases respectively, with 12 bases between them. The CDR3 nucleotides read TGTGCCAGCAGTGAGAGAACCCTCTATAATTCACCCCTCCACTTT. Its translation: CASSERTLYNSPLHF.

This sequence joins TRBV18 and TRBJ2-6, with TRBD1 matching 8 bases. V trimming: 5 bases; J trimming: 4 bases; junction bases outside the gene matches: 10. The CDR3 is 17 amino acids. Germline loops: CDR1 KGHSH, CDR2 LQKENI. CDR3 residues: CASSGRGRTSGANVLTF. As DNA, the CDR3 is TGTGCCAGCTCAGGCAGGGGGCGGACGTCCGGGGCCAACGTCCTGACTTTC. Full variable domain (missing parts from reference TRBV18 and TRBJ2-6): NAGVMQNPRHLVRRRGQEARLRCSPMKGHSHVYWYRQLPEEGLKFMVYLQKENIIDESGMPKERFSAEFPKEGPSILRIQQVVRGDSAAYFCASSGRGRTSGANVLTFGAGSRLTVL.

The chain uses TRBV7-9 and TRBJ1-1; unclear D gene. V was clipped by 5 bases and J by 11 bases, with 18 bases between them. This CDR3 has 13 residues. Germline CDR1 is SEHNR and CDR2 is FQNEAQ (reference sequence). In nucleotides, the CDR3 is TGTGCCAGCAGCCAGACGGGTCACCCGGGGGCTTTCTTT. It codes for CASSQTGHPGAFF.

The rearrangement joins TRBV9 to TRBJ2-5; D is possibly TRBD2 (6 bases). V shed 4 bases and J shed 4 bases, with 17 bases lying between them. Germline V gene data show CDR1 as SGDLS and CDR2 as YYNGEE. The CDR3 contains 15 residues. The CDR3 DNA is TGTGCCAGCAGCCCCACGGACTATTCCTCAGAGACCCAGTACTTC. Translating gives CASSPTDYSSETQYF.

As regards this clone: The identical CDR3 is also encoded by other nucleotide sequences in the sample. V is TRBV5-4 and J is TRBJ2-7, with TRBD1 matching 10 bases. Losses at the gene ends were 0 bases for V and 4 bases for J; bases not matched to a gene: 1. From germline, CDR1 is SGHNT and CDR2 YYREEE (reference sequence). The CDR3 has 14 residues. The CDR3 coding sequence is TGTGCCAGCAGCTTGGGACAGGGGGCATACGAGCAGTACTTC. The encoded protein is CASSLGQGAYEQYF.

The chain employs TRBV14 and TRBJ1-1; D gene ambiguous. This CDR3 spans 15 amino acids. The germline CDR1 and CDR2 sequences are SGHDN and FVKESK. Trimming cost V 5 bases and J 0 bases, with 13 bases left between them. The CDR3 DNA sequence: TGTGCCAGCAGCAAAAGGTTGGGCTTGAACACTGAAGCTTTCTTT. This translates into CASSKRLGLNTEAFF.

The gene calls are TRBV5-1 and TRBJ2-1, with a weak D call TRBD2 (6 bases). V lost 4 bases, J lost 4 bases, and 15 bases lay in between. There are 15 residues in the CDR3. CDR1 is SGHRS, CDR2 YFSETQ, per germline. Here the CDR3 reads CASSGTRAFYNEQFF. CDR3 sequence (DNA): TGCGCCAGCAGCGGGACTCGAGCCTTTTACAATGAGCAGTTCTTC.

V and J are TRBV9 and TRBJ2-7; TRBD2 matches 7 bases. The germline gives CDR1 SGDLS, CDR2 YYNGEE. This CDR3 contains 15 residues. V lost 0 bases to trimming and J lost 3 bases; unmatched junction nucleotides: 6. CDR3 sequence: CASSVGPLAVYEQYF. CDR3 nucleotide sequence: TGTGCCAGCAGCGTAGGTCCCCTAGCGGTCTACGAGCAGTACTTC.

The chain is built from TRBV7-3 and TRBJ2-2; the D gene is possibly TRBD1 (6 bases). This CDR3 comprises 15 residues. Trimming cost V 3 bases and J 0 bases, with 8 bases left between them. The germline gives CDR1 SGHTA, CDR2 FQGTGA. In nucleotides, the CDR3 is TGTGCCAGCAGCTTTACAGGGACGAACACCGGGGAGCTGTTTTTT. Protein: CASSFTGTNTGELFF.

This chain uses TRBV19 with TRBJ2-3, with 9 bases identical to TRBD2. Trimming cost V 4 bases and J 1 base; bases outside gene matches: 3. The length of the CDR3 is 15 residues. Germline loops: CDR1 LNHDA, CDR2 SQIVND (reference sequence). This CDR3 reads CASSKASGGTDTQYF. The DNA of the CDR3 is TGTGCCAGTAGTAAGGCTAGCGGGGGCACAGATACGCAGTATTTT.

This clone has a handful of counts. The V and J genes are TRBV6-1 and TRBJ1-2; TRBD1 aligns across 7 bases. Per the germline V gene, CDR1 is MNHNS and CDR2 is SASEGT. The CDR3 consists of 16 residues. V dropped 2 bases and J dropped 4; count of bases not matched to a gene: 10. CDR3: CASSESVWGDSYGYTF. CDR3 nucleotide sequence: TGTGCCAGCAGTGAAAGCGTGTGGGGGGACAGCTATGGCTACACCTTC.

This clone showed up just a few times. The rearrangement links TRBV7-8 to TRBJ2-2, with 7 bases fitting TRBD1. The CDR3 sequence is 20 residues long. Germline V gene lookup returns CDR1 SGHVS and CDR2 FQNEAQ. The V and J ends lost 5 bases and 0 bases, in that order; junction bases with no gene match: 18. The CDR3: CASSLIWVNGQDSNTGELFF. The CDR3, as DNA: TGTGCCAGCAGCCTAATATGGGTTAACGGACAGGACTCGAACACCGGGGAGCTGTTTTTT. Full variable domain (remainder filled in from reference TRBV7-8 and TRBJ2-2): GAGVSQSPRYKVAKRGQDVALRCDPISGHVSLFWYQQALGQGPEFLTYFQNEAQLDKSGLPSDRFFAERPEGSVSTLKIQRTQQEDSAVYLCASSLIWVNGQDSNTGELFFGEGSRLTVL.

This clone was recorded once. The rearrangement uses TRBV3-1 (or the pseudogene TRBV3-2) and TRBJ2-4; D is unresolved. Looked up from germline, CDR1 is LGHDT and CDR2 is YNNKEL (reference sequence). Trimming shortened V by 4 bases and J by 0 bases, and 4 bases separated the two germline ends. The CDR3 loop spans 13 amino acids. DNA for the CDR3: TGTGCCAGCAGCCTACTAGCCAAAAACATTCAGTACTTC. Amino acid sequence: CASSLLAKNIQYF.

CDR3 region: CASSSGKQGRAKNIQYF. DNA of the CDR3: TGTGCCAGCAGCTCCGGGAAACAGGGGAGGGCCAAAAACATTCAGTACTTC. The chain links TRBV5-4 to TRBJ2-4, with D perhaps TRBD1 (7 bases). Trimming took off 3 bases at V and 1 base at J, with 17 bases between the two ends. The CDR3 runs 17 residues. Per germline, CDR1 SGHNT and CDR2 YYREEE (reference sequence).

The chain is built from TRBV7-2 and TRBJ1-5; D is possibly TRBD1 (6 bases). CDR3 length: 14 amino acids. The V end lost 5 bases, the J end lost 6 bases, and 14 bases lay between the germline ends. Germline CDR1 and CDR2: SGHTA and FQGNSA. The CDR3 sequence is CASSTTGIGQPQHF. CDR3 coding DNA: TGTGCCAGCAGCACAACAGGGATCGGTCAGCCCCAGCATTTT.

J is TRBJ2-7 and V is TRBV6-5, with TRBD1 identical over 12 bases. From germline, CDR1 is MNHEY and CDR2 SVGAGI. The J segment lost 2 bases and the V segment lost 6 bases, leaving 5 bases of the junction unmatched. The CDR3 is 15 amino acids. The CDR3 loop reads CASRSGTGGTYEQYF. The CDR3, as DNA: TGTGCCAGCAGGTCCGGGACAGGGGGCACCTACGAGCAGTACTTC.

The chain couples TRBV5-4 to TRBJ1-3, with a weak D call TRBD1 (5 bases). This CDR3 comprises 13 residues. The V gene lost 6 bases and the J gene lost 8 bases, with 15 bases spanning the gap. CDR1 is SGHNT, CDR2 YYREEE, per germline (reference sequence). The CDR3 here is CASTHQGGDTIYF. The CDR3 DNA reads as TGTGCCAGCACGCACCAGGGAGGGGACACCATATATTTT.